This T cell receptor (beta chain) was identified in a study of blood T cell repertoires in COVID-19. The wider study: PBMCs, B-cell-depleted T cells, or T cells provided the cDNA or gDNA that made up the material.

As processed by the authors: It was from reference gene primer amplification that nucleated cell counts were estimated. Assay used: immunoSEQ multiplex PCR; TCRdb lists only in-frame clones, some missing. V and J calls and clone size are given by that table; D and trimming were obtained from the DNA. The sample gives about 100,000 clones, about nine tenths of which show up once; less than 2.5% is in the top ten. This CDR3 has 18 amino acids. The ends were cut back, 0 bases at V and 8 bases at J, with 22 bases in the middle. Germline loops: CDR1 LGHDT, CDR2 YNNKEL (reference sequence). This clone was counted a single time.

The sequencing input was peripheral blood. This clonotype originated in a man in his fifties or sixties with active COVID-19. The rearrangement joins TRBV3-1 (or the pseudogene TRBV3-2) to TRBJ2-2; TRBD2 might be the D (5 bases). In DNA form, the CDR3 reads TGTGCCAGCAGCCAAGATTCGGTCATGAGGGAAGGATATGGGGAGCTGTTTTTT. Its translation is CASSQDSVMREGYGELFF.